The next 20 T cell receptor beta chains were all read from a single sample in a study of blood T cells in healthy people across ages. With a J-beta primer mix and a sample-barcoded 5' primer, a second PCR ran about 7 to 12 cycles. Via MiXCR, TCRdb re-called the 5' RACE reads, giving one row per CDR3 protein. Among 1.5 million to 2 million distinct CDR3 sequences listed, 39% were seen once. The sample consisted of blood. Source of these receptors: a human donor in good health.

In this sample, this clonotype turned up a few times. The rearrangement links TRBV5-6 to TRBJ1-2, with TRBD1 as a possible D gene (5 bases). The V gene's germline CDR1 is SGHDT and CDR2 YYEEEE. Trimming cost V 4 bases and J 4 bases, with 14 bases left between them. This CDR3 has 14 amino acids. CDR3 DNA: TGTGCCAGCAGCCTAGTCCGGGACGTCTATGGCTACACCTTC. Amino acids: CASSLVRDVYGYTF.

CDR3 protein: CASRVTYGQYF. The CDR3 DNA sequence: TGTGCCAGCAGGGTTACCTACGGGCAGTACTTC. The rearrangement joins TRBV2 to TRBJ2-5, with no clear D. CDR1 and CDR2 from the germline V gene are SNHLY and FYNNEI. The CDR3 runs 11 residues. The V end lost 6 bases, the J end lost 11 bases, and 13 bases lay between the germline ends.

The V and J genes are TRBV24-1 and TRBJ1-5, with 9 bases that match TRBD1. V lost 3 bases and J lost 7; bases outside the gene matches: 6. The CDR3 runs 15 residues. The germline CDR1 and CDR2 sequences are KGHDR and SFDVKD. The CDR3 nucleotides read TGTGCCACCAGTGATGGACAGGGGATAAACCAGCCCCAGCATTTT. It encodes CATSDGQGINQPQHF.

The rearrangement joins TRBV7-9 to TRBJ1-4, with unresolved D. V was trimmed by 10 bases and J by 2 bases, leaving 17 bases between them. Germline V gene sequence: CDR1 SEHNR, CDR2 FQNEAQ (reference sequence). This CDR3 is 15 amino acids long. This chain's CDR3 is CATHYLAETNEKLFF. Here the CDR3 DNA reads TGTGCCACCCATTACTTGGCAGAGACTAATGAAAAACTGTTTTTT.

This clonotype has a handful of counts. Germline and junction disagree at one end, which may indicate a read error. The chain has TRBV7-9 and TRBJ2-5, with D perhaps given as TRBD1 or TRBD2 (5 bases each). This CDR3 has 14 residues. CDR1 is SEHNR and CDR2 is FQNEAQ in the germline V gene (reference sequence). CDR3 DNA: TGCGCCAGCAGCTTGATGGGGGAAGGGGAGACCCAGTACTTC. The encoded protein is CASSLMGEGETQYF.

In this sample, this clonotype turned up a few times. A read error may be the cause here, since a much bigger clone is one base away. The V call is TRBV9, the J call TRBJ2-1, with D unresolved. The V gene lost 3 bases and the J gene lost 10 bases, with 20 bases spanning the gap. This CDR3 is built from 15 residues. Germline V CDR1 and CDR2: SGDLS, YYNGEE. For the CDR3, the DNA is TGTGCCAGCAGCGCCTTTCCCGGTCCTTCGGTCGAGCAGTTCTTC. It translates to CASSAFPGPSVEQFF.

This clonotype came up a few times. The rearrangement links TRBV4-2 to TRBJ2-7; D not resolved. Germline CDR1 LGHNA, CDR2 YNFKEQ. This CDR3 is 11 amino acids long. V gave up 5 bases and J gave up 6 bases, with 8 bases separating them. The CDR3 nucleotides read TGTGCCAGCAGCAGTCGTTTCGAGCAGTACTTC. Its translation: CASSSRFEQYF.

The V call is TRBV5-1, the J call TRBJ2-1; 9 nucleotides agree with TRBD2. This CDR3 contains 15 residues. CDR1 and CDR2 (germline): SGHRS, YFSETQ. V dropped 6 bases and J dropped 0; count of bases not matched to a gene: 4. As DNA, the CDR3 is TGCGCCAGCAAGATAGCGGGGGACTCCTACAATGAGCAGTTCTTC. Residues: CASKIAGDSYNEQFF.

The chain combines TRBV7-9 with TRBJ2-4; D possibly corresponds to TRBD1 (6 bases). The CDR3 has 16 residues. V was pared by 5 bases and J by 0 bases, with 14 bases between. Germline assignment: CDR1 SEHNR and CDR2 FQNEAQ (reference sequence). CDR3 sequence: CASSIRQELAKNIQYF. CDR3 nucleotide sequence: TGTGCCAGCAGCATCAGACAGGAATTAGCCAAAAACATTCAGTACTTC.

The J gene is TRBJ1-1, the V gene TRBV7-3; D is possibly TRBD1 (5 bases). Germline lookup yields CDR1 SGHTA and CDR2 FQGTGA. V lost 0 bases and J 6 bases, leaving 14 bases between the germline ends. The CDR3 contains 15 residues. The CDR3 sequence is CASSLTGAPEAEAFF. CDR3 coding DNA: TGTGCCAGCAGCTTAACAGGGGCCCCGGAGGCTGAAGCTTTCTTT.

This chain uses TRBV4-1 with TRBJ1-6; D is unresolved. The germline V gene has CDR1 MGHRA and CDR2 YSYEKL. The CDR3 spans 13 residues. V lost 0 bases to trimming and J lost 12 bases, with 9 bases between them. The CDR3 loop reads CASSQEGEGPLHF. In DNA, the CDR3 is TGCGCCAGCAGCCAAGAGGGAGAGGGACCCCTCCACTTT.

This clonotype has just a few counts. The CDR3, as DNA: TGTGCCAGCAGTGAAGTGGGGTGGGGGAACACCGGGGAGCTGTTTTTT. It codes for CASSEVGWGNTGELFF. The chain couples TRBV2 to TRBJ2-2; no clear D gene. V lost 1 base and J lost 1, with 10 bases in between. The CDR3 runs to 16 residues. Germline V CDR1 and CDR2: SNHLY, FYNNEI.

This clonotype turned up a few times. The V and J genes are TRBV4-2 and TRBJ1-4, with TRBD1 matching over 9 bases. Trimming at V came to 2 bases and at J to 2 bases, leaving 9 bases not matched to a gene. The germline CDR1 and CDR2 sequences are LGHNA and YNFKEQ. The CDR3 sequence is 18 residues long. The CDR3 DNA is TGTGCCAGCAGCCAACCGGCTGGGACAGGGATTACTAATGAAAAACTGTTTTTT. This sequence encodes CASSQPAGTGITNEKLFF.

The J gene is TRBJ1-2, the V gene TRBV6-5, with TRBD1 matching over 10 bases. V lost 5 bases and J lost 8; bases outside the gene matches: 11. The CDR3 loop spans 15 amino acids. From germline, CDR1 is MNHEY and CDR2 SVGAGI. In nucleotides, the CDR3 is TGTGCCAGCAGTGGGTATCGACAGGGGGCAGGAGGCTACACCTTC. This translates into CASSGYRQGAGGYTF.

J is TRBJ1-5 and V is TRBV7-9, with 7 bases fitting TRBD1. Trimming removed 5 bases from V and 2 bases from J; junction bases left unmatched: 9. CDR1 and CDR2 (germline): SEHNR, FQNEAQ (reference sequence). The CDR3 loop spans 16 amino acids. In DNA form, the CDR3 reads TGTGCCAGCAGCGACGACAGGGAAAGCGGCAATCAGCCCCAGCATTTT. This gives the protein CASSDDRESGNQPQHF.

This rearrangement joins TRBV7-9 to TRBJ1-1; a weak D match, TRBD1 (5 bases). The CDR3 has 12 residues. Germline CDR1 and CDR2: SEHNR and FQNEAQ (reference sequence). V lost 2 bases, J lost 10 bases, and 11 bases lay in between. CDR3: CASSLLGRGAFF. The CDR3 region has the DNA TGTGCCAGCAGCTTATTGGGGCGCGGAGCTTTCTTT. Combining the CDR3 with reference TRBV7-9 and TRBJ1-1 gives the whole variable domain DTGVSQNPRHKITKRGQNVTFRCDPISEHNRLYWYRQTLGQGPEFLTYFQNEAQLEKSRLLSDRFSAERPKGSFSTLEIQRTEQGDSAMYLCASSLLGRGAFFGQGTRLTVV.

This chain links TRBV7-2 with TRBJ2-7; 9 nucleotides align to TRBD2. The DNA end favors TRBJ2-5, so the J call may be wrong. Germline V gene lookup returns CDR1 SGHTA and CDR2 FQGNSA. This CDR3 is built from 14 residues. DNA for the CDR3: TGTGCCAGCAGACGCATAAGCGGGGGGGAGACCCAGTACTTC. It is translated as CASRRISGGETQYF.

Comments on this clonotype: This may arise from a read error, as a much more abundant clone is one base away. The chain joins TRBV4-3 to TRBJ2-6; D is possibly TRBD1 (5 bases). There are 15 residues in the CDR3. Germline V gene sequence: CDR1 LGHNA, CDR2 YSLEER. The CDR3 coding sequence is TGCGCCAGCAGCCTAGAGCCCTCTGGGGCCAGCGTCCTGACTTTC. Encoded protein: CASSLEPSGASVLTF.

This clonotype was observed a single time. The V call is TRBV4-3, the J call TRBJ2-5; 9 bases are shared with TRBD2. CDR3 length equals 17 residues. Germline lookup yields CDR1 LGHNA and CDR2 YSLEER. V dropped 0 bases and J dropped 6; count of bases not matched to a gene: 11. Here the CDR3 reads CASSQDYQAGGPKTQYF. The DNA for the CDR3 is TGCGCCAGCAGCCAAGATTATCAAGCGGGGGGCCCAAAGACCCAGTACTTC.

The chain couples TRBV10-3 to TRBJ2-5; 11 bases match TRBD2. The CDR3 runs to 15 residues. The germline V gene has CDR1 ENHRY and CDR2 SYGVKD. Unmatched junction bases numbered 6, after V lost 8 bases and J lost 1 base. The CDR3 nucleotides read TGTGCCATCGGAAAAGGGACTAGCGGCCAAGAGACCCAGTACTTC. This encodes CAIGKGTSGQETQYF.